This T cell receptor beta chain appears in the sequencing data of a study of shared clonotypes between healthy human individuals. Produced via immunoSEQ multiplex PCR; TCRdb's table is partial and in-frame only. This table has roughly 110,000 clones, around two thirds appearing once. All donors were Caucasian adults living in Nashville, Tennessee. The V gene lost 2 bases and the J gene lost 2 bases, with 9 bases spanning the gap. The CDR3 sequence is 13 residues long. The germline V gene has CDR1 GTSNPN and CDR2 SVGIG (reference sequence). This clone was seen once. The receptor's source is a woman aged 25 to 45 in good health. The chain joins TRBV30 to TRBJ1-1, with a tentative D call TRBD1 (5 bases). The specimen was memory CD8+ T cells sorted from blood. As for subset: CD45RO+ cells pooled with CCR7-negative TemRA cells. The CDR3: CAWSPTANTEAFF. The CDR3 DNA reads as TGTGCCTGGAGTCCGACAGCCAACACTGAAGCTTTCTTT. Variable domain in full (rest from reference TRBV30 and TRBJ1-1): SQTIHQWPATLVQPVGSPLSLECTVEGTSNPNLYWYRQAAGRGLQLLFYSVGIGQISSEVPQNLSASRPQDRQFILSSKKLLLSDSGFYLCAWSPTANTEAFFGQGTRLTVV.